The 23 T cell receptor beta chains below were found in one sample sequenced in a study of technical replicates of blood from a few donors. Sequencing used immunoSEQ multiplex PCR; TCRdb keeps in-frame clones, though not all of them. This sample has over 50,000 clones, with about 87% found just once. Source material: PBMCs. These receptor sequences come from a human donor in good health. Some clones in this sample may be carry-over from other donors' samples.

The chain has TRBV9 and TRBJ2-5, with 9 positions matching TRBD2. CDR1 is SGDLS and CDR2 is YYNGEE in the germline V gene. V shed 0 bases and J 5 bases; nucleotides not matched to a gene: 11. The CDR3 runs 17 residues. The CDR3 bases are TGTGCCAGCAGCGTAGGAGGGAGCGGGGGGCTTAAGGAGACCCAGTACTTC. It encodes CASSVGGSGGLKETQYF.

The chain links TRBV9 to TRBJ2-1; D is possibly TRBD2 (6 bases). V gave up 2 bases and J gave up 4 bases, with 22 bases separating them. This CDR3 comprises 18 residues. Germline assignment: CDR1 SGDLS and CDR2 YYNGEE. In nucleotides, the CDR3 is TGTGCCAGCAGCGTCCCTCCGGGTAGCGGAGAGGGGTACAATGAGCAGTTCTTC. Residues: CASSVPPGSGEGYNEQFF.

V gene TRBV11-2 combines with J gene TRBJ2-1, with TRBD2 matching 12 bases. This CDR3 has 17 residues. Germline V gene data show CDR1 as SGHAT and CDR2 as FQNNGV. V gave up 5 bases and J gave up 6 bases; unmatched junction bases: 11. The CDR3 region has the DNA TGTGCCAGCAGCCAGGGGACTAGCGGGCCTTCGGGCAATGAGCAGTTCTTC. Translating it yields CASSQGTSGPSGNEQFF.

The chain is built from TRBV6-1 and TRBJ2-7; 7 bases map to TRBD2. V dropped 6 bases and J dropped 0; count of bases not matched to a gene: 8. CDR1 and CDR2 (germline): MNHNS, SASEGT. The CDR3 is 15 residues long. CDR3 sequence (DNA): TGTGCCAGCAGGAGCGGGACGGTGAGCTCCTACGAGCAGTACTTC. The encoded protein is CASRSGTVSSYEQYF.

The V call is TRBV27, the J call TRBJ2-7; D gene uncertain. Germline-derived CDR1 and CDR2 are MNHEY and SMNVEV (reference sequence). CDR3 length: 13 amino acids. V dropped 4 bases and J dropped 1 base, with 8 bases sitting between them. CDR3 loop: CASSYGKSYEQYF. The CDR3 DNA is TGTGCCAGCAGTTATGGCAAATCCTACGAGCAGTACTTC.

This chain links TRBV13 with TRBJ1-2; D is undetermined. There are 14 residues in the CDR3. V was trimmed by 5 bases and J by 3 bases, leaving 13 bases between them. Germline V gene data show CDR1 as PRHDT and CDR2 as FYEKMQ (reference sequence). This CDR3 reads CASSPNRFYYGYTF. The CDR3 DNA follows: TGTGCCAGCAGCCCTAACCGTTTCTACTATGGCTACACCTTC.

This clone was seen only once. The chain employs TRBV4-2 and TRBJ2-1, with TRBD2 identical over 7 bases. The germline gives CDR1 LGHNA, CDR2 YNFKEQ. The CDR3 has 14 amino acids. After removal of 5 bases from V and 8 bases from J, the junction contained 9 bases not matched to a gene. The CDR3 DNA reads as TGTGCCAGCAGCTCGGAGCGGGGCCTAGATGAGCAGTTCTTC. This sequence encodes CASSSERGLDEQFF.

This chain links TRBV30 with TRBJ2-3; no reliable D call. Trimming shortened V by 7 bases and J by 10 bases, and 21 bases separated the two germline ends. CDR1 is GTSNPN and CDR2 is SVGIG in the germline V gene (reference sequence). CDR3 length: 13 amino acids. The CDR3 nucleotides are TGTGCCTCTAGGCCAGCCGCCGGATGGGCGCAGTATTTT. Encoded protein: CASRPAAGWAQYF.

To note about this clone: At one of its ends the junction is not consistent with the germline gene, which may arise from a read error. The chain links TRBV20-1 to TRBJ2-3, with TRBD2 identical over 7 bases. Germline-derived CDR1 and CDR2 are DFQATT and SNEGSKA (reference sequence). The CDR3 extends over 8 amino acids. CDR3 protein: CSASGGGF. The DNA for the CDR3 is TGCAGTGCTAGTGGGGGGGGGTTT.

The chain joins TRBV5-1 to TRBJ2-7; 7 nucleotides line up with TRBD1. The CDR3 totals 14 residues. With V trimmed by 2 bases and J by 3 bases, 5 bases remained unmatched. CDR1 is SGHRS and CDR2 is YFSETQ in the germline V gene. The CDR3 nucleotides are TGCGCCAGCAGCTTAAGACAGGGAGACTACGAGCAGTACTTC. Encoded protein: CASSLRQGDYEQYF.

This clone was detected only once. The genes are TRBV7-6 and TRBJ2-1; D might be TRBD2 (6 bases). From germline, CDR1 is SGHVS and CDR2 FNYEAQ. This CDR3 comprises 15 residues. Trimming removed 8 bases from V and 5 bases from J, with 19 bases in between. The DNA of the CDR3 is TGTGCCAGCTCCGTCACCCGGGAGACAGACAATGAGCAGTTCTTC. Translated, it gives CASSVTRETDNEQFF.

The CDR3 sequence: CASSRSGPTETQYF. The CDR3 DNA follows: TGTGCCAGCAGCCGTAGCGGGCCTACGGAGACCCAGTACTTC. This chain connects TRBV7-9 to TRBJ2-5, with 7 bases that match TRBD2. The CDR3 has 14 residues. V lost 5 bases and J lost 5; bases outside the gene matches: 8. CDR1 is SEHNR, CDR2 FQNEAQ, per germline (reference sequence).

V gene TRBV5-1 combines with J gene TRBJ1-4, with 11 positions matching TRBD1. The CDR3 length is 18 residues. With V trimmed by 0 bases and J by 2 bases, 6 bases remained unmatched. The V gene's germline CDR1 is SGHRS and CDR2 YFSETQ. The chain's CDR3 is CASSLGTGGFVTNEKLFF. The DNA for the CDR3 is TGCGCCAGCAGCTTGGGGACAGGGGGCTTTGTTACTAATGAAAAACTGTTTTTT.

This clone has a handful of counts. The chain has TRBV6-1 and TRBJ2-7, with TRBD2 matching over 9 bases. The CDR3 is 14 residues long. Germline-derived CDR1 and CDR2 are MNHNS and SASEGT. J was trimmed by 2 bases and V by 4 bases; bases with no gene match: 3. CDR3 loop: CASSASGKTYEQYF. CDR3 DNA sequence: TGTGCCAGCAGTGCTAGCGGGAAAACCTACGAGCAGTACTTC.

The CDR3 region is CASSRDRGGYEQYF. CDR3 bases: TGTGCCAGCAGCAGGGACAGGGGAGGCTACGAGCAGTACTTC. The rearrangement uses TRBV5-4 and TRBJ2-7, with 10 nucleotides matching TRBD1. The junction had 4 bases not matched to a gene; V was cut back by 4 bases and J by 3 bases. Germline V gene lookup returns CDR1 SGHNT and CDR2 YYREEE (reference sequence). This CDR3 is 14 amino acids long.

The chain has TRBV6-6 and TRBJ2-7; D may be TRBD2 (6 bases). This CDR3 comprises 14 residues. Germline V gene sequence: CDR1 MNHNY, CDR2 SVGAGI (reference sequence). Deletions cut 3 bases from V and 3 bases from J, with 12 bases between. CDR3 nucleotides: TGTGCCAGCAGTTATACGGGGGTTTACTACGAGCAGTACTTC. Residues: CASSYTGVYYEQYF.

The rearrangement uses TRBV5-8 and TRBJ2-7; TRBD2 might be the D (6 bases). Germline values: CDR1 SGHTS, CDR2 YDEGEE. The CDR3 spans 15 residues. Trimming cost V 1 base and J 2 bases, with 13 bases left between them. CDR3: CASSLFRGNTYEQYF. The CDR3 DNA follows: TGTGCCAGCAGCTTGTTTCGGGGGAATACCTACGAGCAGTACTTC.

The chain combines TRBV4-1 with TRBJ2-7; 9 bases are a match to TRBD2. The CDR3 consists of 17 residues. Looked up from germline, CDR1 is MGHRA and CDR2 is YSYEKL. Trimming at V came to 3 bases and at J to 5 bases, leaving 14 bases not matched to a gene. Written as DNA, the CDR3 is TGCGCCAGCAGCCAGGCGGCGGGAGGGCCGGAAGGCGACGAGCAGTACTTC. This gives the protein CASSQAAGGPEGDEQYF.

V usage is TRBV7-2 and J usage is TRBJ2-5; D gene uncertain. CDR1 SGHTA and CDR2 FQGNSA come from the germline V gene. V gave up 6 bases and J gave up 5 bases, with 10 bases separating them. The CDR3 consists of 12 residues. The CDR3, as DNA: TGTGCCAGCAGTCAGAAAGCGGAGACCCAGTACTTC. Translation: CASSQKAETQYF.

V and J are TRBV5-1 and TRBJ2-1, with 12 bases matching TRBD2. The length of the CDR3 is 17 residues. V shed 4 bases, J shed 2 bases, and the junction held 7 bases outside the gene matches. Germline CDR1 SGHRS, CDR2 YFSETQ. DNA for the CDR3: TGCGCCAGCAGCCCTCGACTAGCGGGAGTCCCCTACAATGAGCAGTTCTTC. Protein: CASSPRLAGVPYNEQFF.

The CDR3 DNA reads TGTGCCAGCAGTTACAACAGGGGGTCGCAGTATTTT. Amino acids: CASSYNRGSQYF. The rearrangement links TRBV6-5 to TRBJ2-3, with 8 bases lining up with TRBD1. This CDR3 spans 12 amino acids. From germline, CDR1 is MNHEY and CDR2 SVGAGI. The V segment lost 2 bases and the J segment 10 bases; nucleotides outside the gene matches: 2.

The V and J genes are TRBV15 and TRBJ1-2; D not resolved. The CDR3 contains 14 residues. From germline, CDR1 is LNHNV and CDR2 YYDKDF (reference sequence). V lost 0 bases to trimming and J lost 5 bases, with 10 bases between them. CDR3 bases: TGTGCCACCAGCAGAGATGCGTCCGATTATGGCTACACCTTC. Translating gives CATSRDASDYGYTF.

This rearrangement joins TRBV5-1 to TRBJ2-1; 12 bases agree with TRBD2. CDR1 is SGHRS, CDR2 YFSETQ, per germline. The CDR3 length is 15 residues. The V gene end was trimmed by 4 bases and the J gene end by 10 bases; junction bases not matched to a gene: 9. The CDR3 nucleotides are TGCGCCAGCAGCCTTACTAGCGGGGGGACTTGGGAGCAGTTCTTC. Translation gives CASSLTSGGTWEQFF.